What follows are 15 T cell receptor beta chains derived from one specimen sequenced in a study of human T cells and chemical hapten exposure. A single record per CDR3 protein comes from TCRdb applying MiXCR to the RACE reads. The data hold roughly 42,000 distinct CDR3 sequences, with 8.5% to 10% observed a single time. Specified time point: patch test 2, 6 weeks after DPC sensitization. The treatment: therapeutic diphenylcyclopropenone sensitization with weekly scalp DPC. RNA extraction used unfractionated whole blood as the source of total RNA. The source material was whole blood, sampled in connection with sensitization to the hapten diphenylcyclopropenone (DPC). All receptors come from a woman in her twenties or thirties with alopecia areata. Some clones in this sample may be carry-over from other donors' samples.

The chain has TRBV30 and TRBJ1-1; D call uncertain. Germline V gene data show CDR1 as GTSNPN and CDR2 as SVGIG (reference sequence). Trimming took off 0 bases at V and 1 base at J, with 6 bases between the two ends. This CDR3 region has 13 residues. The CDR3 loop reads CAWSVSENTEAFF. The CDR3 bases are TGTGCCTGGAGTGTGTCGGAGAACACTGAAGCTTTCTTT.

The genes are TRBV5-1 and TRBJ1-6; D unclear. The CDR3 is 10 amino acids. V was trimmed by 6 bases and J by 13 bases, leaving 8 bases between them. Germline V CDR1 and CDR2: SGHRS, YFSETQ. The CDR3 region is CASTSSPLHF. In DNA, the CDR3 is TGCGCCAGCACCTCAAGCCCCCTCCACTTT.

This clonotype was recorded a few times. The chain links TRBV4-1 to TRBJ2-2; D unclear. The germline V gene has CDR1 MGHRA and CDR2 YSYEKL. The CDR3 is made up of 13 amino acids. The V end lost 6 bases, the J end lost 3 bases, and 8 bases lay between the germline ends. This chain's CDR3 is CASSHSDTGELFF. DNA of the CDR3: TGCGCCAGCAGTCACTCGGACACCGGGGAGCTGTTTTTT.

This clonotype was counted only a few times. The rearrangement joins TRBV4-1 to TRBJ1-6; perhaps TRBD1 as D (6 bases). This CDR3 has 15 residues. The V end lost 3 bases, the J end lost 8 bases, and 14 bases lay between the germline ends. Germline V gene lookup returns CDR1 MGHRA and CDR2 YSYEKL. Here the CDR3 reads CASSQWGDNHSPLHF. CDR3 DNA: TGCGCCAGCAGCCAGTGGGGGGACAATCATTCACCCCTCCACTTT.

The sample holds many counts of this clonotype. This rearrangement joins TRBV20-1 to TRBJ2-7; D unclear. The CDR3 sequence is 13 residues long. Deletions cut 4 bases from V and 0 bases from J, with 10 bases between. Germline CDR1 and CDR2: DFQATT and SNEGSKA (reference sequence). The CDR3 spells CSAIRSFSYEQYF. Written as DNA, the CDR3 is TGCAGTGCTATCAGATCGTTCTCCTACGAGCAGTACTTC.

V gene TRBV13 combines with J gene TRBJ2-1, with D possibly TRBD1 on 6 matching bases. The V gene lost 2 bases and the J gene lost 0 bases, with 8 bases spanning the gap. Germline values: CDR1 PRHDT, CDR2 FYEKMQ (reference sequence). The CDR3 runs 15 residues. CDR3 DNA sequence: TGTGCCAGCAGCTTAAGGGGGAGCTCCTACAATGAGCAGTTCTTC. It yields the protein CASSLRGSSYNEQFF.

This clonotype was counted only a few times. Germline and junction disagree at one end, which may indicate a read error. The gene calls are TRBV12-3 or TRBV12-4 and TRBJ2-7, with a weak D call TRBD1 (6 bases). The CDR3 has 10 amino acids. The CDR3 bases are TGTGCCAGCAGCCCCGGACAGTCCCAATTC. Translating gives CASSPGQSQF.

As concerns this clonotype: A read error is possible here, since a much larger clone lies one base away. The DNA for the CDR3 is TGTGCCAGCAGCCCTGGGGCGGGGGGCTTCTCTGTGGCCAACGTCCTGACTTTC. Protein: CASSPGAGGFSVANVLTF. The V and J genes are TRBV27 and TRBJ2-6, with 8 bases lining up with TRBD2. CDR3 length: 18 amino acids. Germline-derived CDR1 and CDR2 are MNHEY and SMNVEV (reference sequence).

CDR3 loop: CASSIISGQPQHF. DNA for the CDR3: TGTGCCAGTAGTATAATCTCGGGTCAGCCCCAGCATTTT. This chain uses TRBV19 with TRBJ1-5; D not resolved. Trimming cost V 2 bases and J 6 bases, with 8 bases left between them. This CDR3 is built from 13 residues. The germline V gene encodes CDR1 LNHDA and CDR2 SQIVND (reference sequence).

This clonotype was picked up many times. This chain connects TRBV11-2 to TRBJ1-1, with a weak D call TRBD1 (5 bases). The CDR3 runs 14 residues. Germline CDR1 SGHAT, CDR2 FQNNGV. V was cut by 3 bases and J by 8 bases, with 16 bases left in between. CDR3 nucleotide sequence: TGTGCCAGCAGCTTTGGCGCCGGGGGGACCGAAGCTTTCTTT. This gives the protein CASSFGAGGTEAFF.

This clonotype was counted a few times. The J gene is TRBJ1-2, the V gene TRBV6-2 or TRBV6-3; 8 bases align to TRBD1. Germline-derived CDR1 and CDR2 are MNHEY and SVGEGT. The CDR3 has 14 residues. Germline trimming cut 6 bases from V and 5 bases from J; bases unmatched to any gene: 8. In DNA, the CDR3 is TGTGCCAGCAGCCGGGACAGGACTCTGTATGGCTACACCTTC. Translated, it gives CASSRDRTLYGYTF.

This clonotype was counted only a few times. The chain carries TRBV5-1 and TRBJ2-5; D gene uncertain. The CDR3 is 12 residues long. CDR1 is SGHRS, CDR2 YFSETQ, per germline. Trimming left V 0 bases short and J 3 bases short, with 3 bases between. CDR3 in amino acids: CASSLGEETQYF. CDR3 nucleotides: TGCGCCAGCAGCTTGGGGGAAGAGACCCAGTACTTC.

This rearrangement joins TRBV4-3 to TRBJ2-7, with TRBD2 identical over 9 bases. In germline, CDR1 is LGHNA, CDR2 YSLEER. V was clipped by 2 bases and J by 2 bases; unmatched bases: 7. The CDR3 is 16 amino acids. This CDR3 reads CASSQTSGGRAYEQYF. The CDR3 nucleotides are TGCGCCAGCAGCCAAACCAGCGGGGGGAGAGCCTACGAGCAGTACTTC.

Ten or more counts support this clonotype. The gene calls are TRBV12-3 or TRBV12-4 and TRBJ1-1; no clear D gene. Trimming pared 2 bases from V and 5 bases from J, leaving 12 bases between. This CDR3 region has 14 residues. The CDR3 reads CASSLLRVTTEAFF. CDR3 sequence (DNA): TGTGCCAGCAGTTTACTAAGGGTCACAACTGAAGCTTTCTTT.

This clonotype has only a few counts. This chain uses TRBV7-2 with TRBJ1-4; D is unclear. In germline, CDR1 is SGHTA, CDR2 FQGNSA. The CDR3 runs to 15 residues. The V and J ends lost 3 bases and 8 bases respectively, with 16 bases between them. CDR3 nucleotide sequence: TGTGCCAGCAGCTTTGATTACAGCCCTGAAGAAAAACTGTTTTTT. The encoded protein is CASSFDYSPEEKLFF.